Detailed here is one TCR beta chain. The protocol was immunoSEQ multiplex PCR, while the TCRdb copy is restricted to in-frame clones and leaves out a portion. The profile shows approximately 91,000 clones, around 75% of them singletons. This specimen comes from a study of cytotoxic CD8 clonotypes in ibrutinib-treated CLL. Germline lookup yields CDR1 MNHGY and CDR2 SVAAGI. Trimming stripped 5 bases from V and 1 base from J, with 8 bases between. This CDR3 is built from 14 residues. The V call is TRBV6-9, the J call TRBJ1-4; D may be TRBD1 (5 bases). The starting material was PBMCs, obtained after 12 months of ibrutinib treatment. The TCR comes from a human donor with chronic lymphocytic leukemia. DNA of the CDR3: TGTGCCAGCAGTGCAGGGAGAACTAATGAAAAACTGTTTTTT. Its protein is CASSAGRTNEKLFF.